Listed below are T cell receptor beta chains from one sample, sequenced in a study of shared clonotypes between healthy human individuals. TCRdb keeps only in-frame clones here, not all; method: immunoSEQ multiplex PCR. The sample yields a few million clones, 85% to 95% seen once. The sample comprised naive CD4+ T cells from PBMCs. These receptors all stem from a man aged 18 to 29 in good health. Some clones in this sample may be carry-over from other donors' samples. Each CDR3 is given with its conserved first and last residue.

cdr3_length,v_call,cdr3_aa
11,TRBV21-1,CASDDPHEQYF
15,TRBV7-9,CASSLVGAPYNEQFF
15,TRBV9,CASSATTGPQETQYF
13,TRBV5-4,CASSPEGYRELFF
15,TRBV28,CASSLHWQRNQPQHF
16,TRBV5-4,CASSNQLPGSGEKLFF
14,TRBV28,CASSSPGSGNTIYF
16,TRBV28,CASSVDRGRRNTEAFF
14,TRBV19,CASSIVRGSYEQYF
19,TRBV6-4,CASSDPNSRGMSMNTEAFF
13,TRBV2,CASCLEAKNIQYF
14,TRBV4-2,CASSQDNLAETQYF
14,TRBV7-2,CASSTIGGVTEAFF
14,TRBV28,CASSPPGQGPEAFF
16,TRBV27,CASSLSGTLVAQPQHF
15,TRBV7-2,CASSLVGQGEGEQYF
15,TRBV5-4,CASSAGTDLVNEQFF
14,TRBV5-1,CASSLDGGWDKLFF
14,TRBV6-1,CASSLGVSSYEQYF
15,TRBV5-5,CASSLGGTGAYEQYF